The entry below gives a single T cell receptor (beta chain) sequence along with its context. The CDR3 covers 20 residues. The data were taken from a study of blood T cell repertoires in COVID-19. Study overall: Acute and convalescent COVID-19 specimens originated in the United States, Italy and Spain. PBMCs, B-cell-depleted T cells, or T cells were the source of the cDNA or gDNA that made up the material.

Original methodology: Using reference gene primer amplification, nucleated cell counts were estimated. Profiling relied on immunoSEQ multiplex PCR, and the TCRdb table lists in-frame clones only, not all of them. The V and J calls and clone size come from that table; D and trimming were worked out from the DNA. Here the sample spans 140,000 or so clones, 70% to 90% being singletons. The clonotype originates from a man in his 70s with acute or convalescent COVID-19. The gene calls are TRBV1 and TRBJ1-6. TRBV1 represents a pseudogene. Specimen: peripheral blood. This CDR3 reads CTSSHRTPKDRPGYNSPLHF. The DNA for the CDR3 is TGCACCAGCAGCCATCGAACACCTAAAGACCGGCCCGGGTATAATTCACCCCTCCACTTT.